This is a list of T cell receptor beta chains from one sample in a study of blood T cell repertoires in COVID-19. Produced via immunoSEQ multiplex PCR; TCRdb's table is partial and in-frame only. The data show about 67,000 clones, with about 90% seen just once and about 4.4% held by the top ten. Material: peripheral blood. These receptors came from a man between 45 and 60 years old with active COVID-19. The conserved cysteine and the conserved F or W are not part of the CDR3 here.

V gene	J gene	CDR3 protein
TRBV11-3	TRBJ2-7	ASSLDGFEQY
TRBV4-1	TRBJ1-1	ASSQTWARGPMNTEAF
TRBV27	TRBJ2-7	ASSSTGAHEQY
TRBV5-1	TRBJ1-2	ASSTGQIYGYT
TRBV27	TRBJ2-5	ASSPRLAGPQLSFY
TRBV7-9	TRBJ2-1	ASSSSTGLANQRHRF
TRBV15	TRBJ1-4	ATSMNGRNEKLF
TRBV5-1	TRBJ2-2	ASSLRGLTGELF
TRBV21-1	TRBJ1-4	ASSTREKLF
TRBV2	TRBJ2-5	ASSYRGGQETQY
TRBV4-1	TRBJ2-1	ASSTLGESLYNEQF
TRBV2	TRBJ2-5	ASGGTGRETQY
TRBV29-1	TRBJ2-1	SVEGSGTSRYSSYNEQF
TRBV7-9	TRBJ2-5	ASSLGSGLAGAETQY
TRBV27	TRBJ2-1	ASSLSRGLARAKSYNEQF
TRBV28	TRBJ1-6	ASSFGGDYYNSPLH
TRBV28	TRBJ1-2	ASGQGSGYT
TRBV6-5	TRBJ1-5	ASSGGTGRNQPQH
TRBV5-1	TRBJ2-2	ASSLAEQRGKNTGELF
TRBV5-4	TRBJ2-3	ASRSGGNSDTQY
TRBV19	TRBJ1-2	ASRLQGYGYT
TRBV5-1	TRBJ1-5	ASSLGEFGVTQPQH
TRBV7-9	TRBJ1-1	ASSSKLNTEAF
TRBV27	TRBJ2-3	ASSLSAGGAQY
TRBV28	TRBJ1-3	ASDSRGSGNTIY
TRBV4-3	TRBJ1-4	ASSQDVGTVSGKLF
TRBV9	TRBJ2-2	ASSVEDTHTGELF
TRBV27	TRBJ2-7	ASSPYPTGGYEQY
TRBV2	TRBJ2-3	ASSRFLAGESTDTQY
TRBV29-1	TRBJ2-7	SVQTGYEQY
TRBV2	TRBJ1-1	ASSVTGGNTEAF
TRBV2	TRBJ2-7	ASKPRDLSYEQY
TRBV12-5	TRBJ1-4	ASGLVRGVFGNEKLF
TRBV6-5	TRBJ1-5	ASRADRSQPQH
TRBV20-1	TRBJ2-7	SASVWGEVEQY
TRBV7-9	TRBJ2-1	ASSPPDRASNEQF
TRBV7-9	TRBJ2-1	ASNEATYNEQF
TRBV5-1	TRBJ2-1	ASSQQTGGNEQF
TRBV7-2	TRBJ2-1	ASSWSMNNEQF
TRBV5-1	TRBJ1-1	ASSFNRQGMNTEAF
TRBV2	TRBJ2-2	ASTQTRNTGELF
TRBV7-9	TRBJ2-1	ASSYQRTSGRAVHEQF
TRBV6-5	TRBJ2-3	ASRPGGRTDTQY
TRBV11-3	TRBJ1-3	ASSQDTSGNTIY
TRBV14	TRBJ1-3	ASSQDTALTGNTIY
TRBV5-4	TRBJ1-1	ASSAGDRTPEAF
TRBV5-4	TRBJ1-2	ASSLEGGRDYT